Listed below are T cell receptor beta chains from one sample, sequenced in a study of blood T cells in healthy people across ages. TCRdb called the 5' RACE reads again in MiXCR, with one record for every CDR3 protein. The top ten clones hold under 4% of a sample with around 820,000 distinct CDR3 sequences, around 25% of them seen once. The data also belong to a second study, concerning T cells of mothers and their children.

Sequences were obtained from blood. The source of these receptors is a boy aged 5-17 years in good health. Each CDR3 is given with its conserved first and last residue. Fields, in order: clone size, V gene, D gene, J gene, CDR3 DNA, CDR3 protein. The D gene is left open where the match is weak. Only part of the rows carry a size: once, few, many, or a class if the clone is expanded.

abundance: few; v_gene: TRBV21-1; d_gene: .; j_gene: TRBJ2-7; CDR3nt: TGTGCCAGCAGCAAAAGTCCAGAAGGCCGTTCCTACGAGCAGTACTTC; CDR3aa: CASSKSPEGRSYEQYF
abundance: once; v_gene: TRBV12-3/TRBV12-4; d_gene: TRBD2; j_gene: TRBJ2-3; CDR3nt: TGTGCCAGCAGTCCATTGACTAGCGGGGGAACAGATGCGCAGTATTTT; CDR3aa: CASSPLTSGGTDAQYF
abundance: few; v_gene: TRBV18; d_gene: TRBD2; j_gene: TRBJ2-5; CDR3nt: TGTGCCAGCTCACCGACGGGAGGGGCGCGGAAGGGGACCCAGTACTTC; CDR3aa: CASSPTGGARKGTQYF
abundance: .; v_gene: TRBV7-2; d_gene: .; j_gene: TRBJ2-5; CDR3nt: TGTGCCAGCAGCCTGGACGGGGCCCTGGGGACCCAGTACTTC; CDR3aa: CASSLDGALGTQYF
abundance: .; v_gene: TRBV5-1; d_gene: TRBD2; j_gene: TRBJ2-1; CDR3nt: TGCGCCAGCAGCTTGGGGGCGGGACTAACTAATGAGCAGTTCTTC; CDR3aa: CASSLGAGLTNEQFF
abundance: few; v_gene: TRBV2; d_gene: .; j_gene: TRBJ1-2; CDR3nt: TGTGCCAGCAGAGTCGGTAACTATGGCTACACCTTC; CDR3aa: CASRVGNYGYTF
abundance: .; v_gene: TRBV7-9; d_gene: TRBD2; j_gene: TRBJ2-1; CDR3nt: TGTGCCAGCAGCTTAGCGGCTAGCGGGGTCTCGAAGTTCTTC; CDR3aa: CASSLAASGVSKFF
abundance: few; v_gene: TRBV20-1; d_gene: TRBD2; j_gene: TRBJ2-3; CDR3nt: TGCAGTGCTAGAGATATTAGCGGGAACACAGATACGCAGTATTTT; CDR3aa: CSARDISGNTDTQYF
abundance: .; v_gene: TRBV10-3; d_gene: .; j_gene: TRBJ1-2; CDR3nt: TGTGCCATTAAACCGGGGACGACGTCGAACTATGGCTACACCTTC; CDR3aa: CAIKPGTTSNYGYTF
abundance: few; v_gene: TRBV29-1; d_gene: TRBD2; j_gene: TRBJ2-1; CDR3nt: TGCAGCGTTGAAGAGCGGACTAGCGGCGACAATGAGCAGTTCTTC; CDR3aa: CSVEERTSGDNEQFF
abundance: few; v_gene: TRBV10-3; d_gene: .; j_gene: TRBJ2-7; CDR3nt: TGTGCCATCAGTGAGTCGGAACTCACCGCCTACGAGCAGTACTTC; CDR3aa: CAISESELTAYEQYF
abundance: few; v_gene: TRBV28; d_gene: TRBD1; j_gene: TRBJ2-4; CDR3nt: TGTGCCGGCCCAGGGGGAACCATTCAGTACTTC; CDR3aa: CAGPGGTIQYF
abundance: few; v_gene: TRBV29-1; d_gene: .; j_gene: TRBJ2-7; CDR3nt: TGCGCCACGGGGCAGGACTACGAGCAGTACTTC; CDR3aa: CATGQDYEQYF
abundance: .; v_gene: TRBV20-1; d_gene: TRBD2; j_gene: TRBJ2-7; CDR3nt: TGCAGTGCTAGAGATCCCGGACTAGCCACCTACGAGCAGTACTTC; CDR3aa: CSARDPGLATYEQYF
abundance: few; v_gene: TRBV11-1; d_gene: TRBD1; j_gene: TRBJ1-1; CDR3nt: TGTGCCAGCCGATTAGGGAGGGGGACAGACGGCACTGAAGCTTTCTTT; CDR3aa: CASRLGRGTDGTEAFF
abundance: few; v_gene: TRBV6-5; d_gene: TRBD1; j_gene: TRBJ1-6; CDR3nt: TGTGCCAGCAGTTTGGGACAGGGGGCTACGGGCTCCTATAATTCACCCCTCCACTTT; CDR3aa: CASSLGQGATGSYNSPLHF
abundance: once; v_gene: TRBV12-3/TRBV12-4; d_gene: .; j_gene: TRBJ2-5; CDR3nt: TGTGCCAGCAGTTTAGCGCGGACACTCTACAATGAACAGTTATTC; CDR3aa: CASSLARTLYNEQLF
abundance: .; v_gene: TRBV7-2; d_gene: TRBD2; j_gene: TRBJ2-1; CDR3nt: TGTGCCAGCAGCCGGGGACTAGCGGGGCCGGATGAGCAGTTCTTC; CDR3aa: CASSRGLAGPDEQFF
abundance: few; v_gene: TRBV2; d_gene: TRBD1; j_gene: TRBJ1-2; CDR3nt: TGTGCCAGCAGCAACTCGGGACAGTTCTATGGCTACACCTTC; CDR3aa: CASSNSGQFYGYTF
abundance: few; v_gene: TRBV29-1; d_gene: TRBD2; j_gene: TRBJ2-1; CDR3nt: TGCAGCGTTGGTCCTCCGGGACTAGCGGGCGTCAATGAGCAGTTCTTC; CDR3aa: CSVGPPGLAGVNEQFF
abundance: .; v_gene: TRBV29-1; d_gene: .; j_gene: TRBJ2-5; CDR3nt: TGCAGCGTTGAACCAGTAGGGGGGGAGACCCAGTACTTC; CDR3aa: CSVEPVGGETQYF
abundance: few; v_gene: TRBV11-3; d_gene: TRBD1; j_gene: TRBJ2-3; CDR3nt: TGTGCCAACAGCTCGCGGGGACAGGGTCTGGGGAGCACAGATACGCAGTATTTT; CDR3aa: CANSSRGQGLGSTDTQYF
abundance: .; v_gene: TRBV1; d_gene: .; j_gene: TRBJ2-5; CDR3nt: TGCACCAGCAGCCTGGAACGCGACCCACCTTACCAAGAGACCCAGTACTTC; CDR3aa: CTSSLERDPPYQETQYF
abundance: .; v_gene: TRBV28; d_gene: .; j_gene: TRBJ2-3; CDR3nt: TGTGCCAGCAGTTTACCCACGGGACTTCTTAGCACAGATACGCAGTATTTT; CDR3aa: CASSLPTGLLSTDTQYF
abundance: few; v_gene: TRBV7-9; d_gene: TRBD1; j_gene: TRBJ2-7; CDR3nt: TGTGCCAGCAGCTTCGACAGGGGGCTCGAGCAGTACTTC; CDR3aa: CASSFDRGLEQYF
abundance: .; v_gene: TRBV5-1; d_gene: .; j_gene: TRBJ1-2; CDR3nt: TGCGCCAGCAGGTTCCGGGACGAGGACTATGGCTACACCTTC; CDR3aa: CASRFRDEDYGYTF
abundance: .; v_gene: TRBV20-1; d_gene: .; j_gene: TRBJ1-4; CDR3nt: TGCAGTGCTACCCAGCCACGAAGGGGTGAAAAACTGTTTTTT; CDR3aa: CSATQPRRGEKLFF
abundance: .; v_gene: TRBV9; d_gene: TRBD1; j_gene: TRBJ2-5; CDR3nt: TGTGCCAGCAGCGCAACAGGGGGCGGTGGGGAGACCCAGTACTTC; CDR3aa: CASSATGGGGETQYF
abundance: few; v_gene: TRBV28; d_gene: .; j_gene: TRBJ2-5; CDR3nt: TGTGCCAGCAGTTCCACCCCGTCTACGGGGGATCGGGAGACCCAGTGCTTC; CDR3aa: CASSSTPSTGDRETQCF
abundance: few; v_gene: TRBV7-9; d_gene: .; j_gene: TRBJ2-3; CDR3nt: TGTGCCAGCAGCGCCAGGGCGGGGCTTAGCACAGATACGCAGTATTTT; CDR3aa: CASSARAGLSTDTQYF
abundance: once; v_gene: TRBV7-9; d_gene: .; j_gene: TRBJ2-5; CDR3nt: TGTGCCAGCAGCTTAGTGCCGACCGGGACGGCTGAAGAGACCCAGTACTTC; CDR3aa: CASSLVPTGTAEETQYF
abundance: few; v_gene: TRBV29-1; d_gene: TRBD2; j_gene: TRBJ2-1; CDR3nt: TGCAGCGTTGAACTGCCGGGACTAGTATACAATGAGCAGTTCTTC; CDR3aa: CSVELPGLVYNEQFF
abundance: few; v_gene: TRBV13; d_gene: TRBD1; j_gene: TRBJ1-5; CDR3nt: TGTGCCAGCAGCACACAGGGGGCGATGGGCAATCAGCCCCAGCATTTT; CDR3aa: CASSTQGAMGNQPQHF
abundance: .; v_gene: TRBV20-1; d_gene: .; j_gene: TRBJ1-5; CDR3nt: TGCAGTGCTAGAGATTTGCGGGGAGGCAATCAGCCCCAGCATTTT; CDR3aa: CSARDLRGGNQPQHF
abundance: few; v_gene: TRBV7-3; d_gene: .; j_gene: TRBJ2-2; CDR3nt: TGTGCCAGCAGCTCCCAGGTCGCCGGGGAGCTGTTTTTT; CDR3aa: CASSSQVAGELFF
abundance: .; v_gene: TRBV5-1; d_gene: TRBD1; j_gene: TRBJ2-7; CDR3nt: TGCGCCAGCAGGCCATCTCCGGGACAGGGTTACGAGCAGTACTTC; CDR3aa: CASRPSPGQGYEQYF
abundance: few; v_gene: TRBV20-1; d_gene: .; j_gene: TRBJ1-3; CDR3nt: TGCAGTGCCATCGGGCAGTCTGGAAACACCATATATTTT; CDR3aa: CSAIGQSGNTIYF
abundance: .; v_gene: TRBV7-9; d_gene: TRBD2; j_gene: TRBJ2-3; CDR3nt: TGTGCCAGCAGCTCGGCTAGCGGGAGGGATACGCAGTATTTT; CDR3aa: CASSSASGRDTQYF
abundance: few; v_gene: TRBV2; d_gene: .; j_gene: TRBJ2-4; CDR3nt: TGTGCCAGCAGTGAGGAGGGGACTTTTAAAAACATTCAGTACTTC; CDR3aa: CASSEEGTFKNIQYF
abundance: few; v_gene: TRBV5-1; d_gene: TRBD2; j_gene: TRBJ2-7; CDR3nt: TGCGCCAGCAGGAGTCGGGAGGCCCCCTACGAGCAGTACTTC; CDR3aa: CASRSREAPYEQYF
abundance: few; v_gene: TRBV5-1; d_gene: TRBD1; j_gene: TRBJ1-1; CDR3nt: TGCGCCAGCAGCATCCGACAGGGCGGGGGGAACACTGAAGCTTTCTTT; CDR3aa: CASSIRQGGGNTEAFF
abundance: .; v_gene: TRBV7-9; d_gene: .; j_gene: TRBJ2-1; CDR3nt: TGTGCCAGCAGCTTACCAGGTTGGGCATGCAATGAGCAGTTCTTC; CDR3aa: CASSLPGWACNEQFF
abundance: .; v_gene: TRBV28; d_gene: .; j_gene: TRBJ2-5; CDR3nt: TGTGCCAGCACATCTCCTGGGGGGCATCGAGAGACCCAGTACTTC; CDR3aa: CASTSPGGHRETQYF
abundance: few; v_gene: TRBV5-1; d_gene: .; j_gene: TRBJ2-3; CDR3nt: TGCGCCAGCAGCTCGCCGCGGGACAGCGGACAATCAGATACGCAGTATTTT; CDR3aa: CASSSPRDSGQSDTQYF
abundance: .; v_gene: TRBV20-1; d_gene: .; j_gene: TRBJ2-7; CDR3nt: TGCAGTGCTGCCTCCTCGACTAGTTACGAGCAGTACTTC; CDR3aa: CSAASSTSYEQYF
abundance: few; v_gene: TRBV2; d_gene: .; j_gene: TRBJ2-7; CDR3nt: TGTGCCAGCAGTGAAGCGGGTCGCTTCGGCGAGCAGTACTTC; CDR3aa: CASSEAGRFGEQYF
abundance: .; v_gene: TRBV20-1; d_gene: TRBD1; j_gene: TRBJ1-1; CDR3nt: TGCAGTGCTAGACCCTCCAGGACAGGGAACACTGAAGCTTTCTTT; CDR3aa: CSARPSRTGNTEAFF
abundance: .; v_gene: TRBV24-1; d_gene: TRBD2; j_gene: TRBJ2-1; CDR3nt: TGTGCCACCAGTGGTAGCGGGGGGTACAATGAGCAGTTCTTC; CDR3aa: CATSGSGGYNEQFF
abundance: few; v_gene: TRBV12-3/TRBV12-4; d_gene: .; j_gene: TRBJ2-3; CDR3nt: TGTGCCAGCAGTTTAGCGTGGCGGGGAGATACGCAGTATTTT; CDR3aa: CASSLAWRGDTQYF
abundance: once; v_gene: TRBV28; d_gene: .; j_gene: TRBJ2-7; CDR3nt: TGTGCCAGCACTCTTGGAGGGCGGGACGAGCAGTACTTC; CDR3aa: CASTLGGRDEQYF
abundance: once; v_gene: TRBV7-6; d_gene: TRBD2; j_gene: TRBJ2-2; CDR3nt: TGTGCCAGCAGCTTACTCGCGGGAGGGCCATGGGCCGGGGAGCTGTTTTTT; CDR3aa: CASSLLAGGPWAGELFF
abundance: .; v_gene: TRBV29-1; d_gene: .; j_gene: TRBJ2-5; CDR3nt: TGCAGCGTTGATCGGTCGGGATCCCAAGAGACCCAGTACTTC; CDR3aa: CSVDRSGSQETQYF
abundance: many; v_gene: TRBV15; d_gene: TRBD1; j_gene: TRBJ1-4; CDR3nt: TGTGCCACCAGCAGAGAGGACGGACAGGGGAATGAAAAACTGTTTTTT; CDR3aa: CATSREDGQGNEKLFF
abundance: many; v_gene: TRBV6-5; d_gene: .; j_gene: TRBJ2-7; CDR3nt: TGTGCCAGCAGCTCCAATAGCGGTTCCTACGAGCAGTACTTC; CDR3aa: CASSSNSGSYEQYF